This T cell receptor beta chain is drawn from a study of cytomegalovirus exposure and HLA in healthy donors. Whole-study results and caveats: Using a false discovery rate of 0.05, a later analysis showed that fewer than 20,000 TCR beta sequences were associated with HLA alleles. Most TCR sequences were seen very rarely across donors, but some public TCRs occurred in many.

Primers for the PCR totalled 60 Vbeta and 13 Jbeta. Original processing methods: The count from a later analysis was about 80 million unique TCR beta chains, some 10 million of them shared. Measured with immunoSEQ multiplex PCR; TCRdb has only the in-frame clones, and not every one. The V and J calls and the clone size are those of that table, but D and trimming were determined from the DNA. The sample consists of about 120,000 clones, about three quarters of them appearing once. The germline V and J ends were trimmed by 4 bases and 2 bases, with 8 bases remaining between them. This CDR3 is built from 13 residues. Germline CDR1 SNHLY, CDR2 FYNNEI. In regard to this clone: Its antigen is unidentified.

The source is a man aged 25-45 years in good health and CMV-seronegative. Sequences were obtained from PBMCs. The chain couples TRBV2 to TRBJ2-5, with D unresolved. The CDR3 loop reads CASSVVRQETQYF. The CDR3 DNA sequence: TGTGCCAGCAGTGTGGTCAGACAAGAGACCCAGTACTTC.